Here is one T cell receptor beta chain with its context. Its antigen is undetermined. Splitting the CD4+ cells yielded a CD45RA+ naive subset and a CD45RA-negative memory subset. Per germline, CDR1 SGHRS and CDR2 YFSETQ. The V end was cut by 4 bases, the J end by 0 bases, with 15 bases between. The CDR3 runs to 16 residues. This sample was taken from a study of shared clonotypes between healthy human individuals. Study details: A donor's plate count was three for CD4 naive and three for CD4 memory; CD8 naive had two and CD8 memory one.

Measured with immunoSEQ multiplex PCR; TCRdb has only the in-frame clones, and not every one. The sample records 2 million to 2.5 million clones, approximately 94% being singletons. Study-wide results and limits: Despite large depth, rarefaction showed incomplete sorted-subset sequencing. Non-shared clonotypes had lower generation probabilities than clonotypes shared by all four sorted-subset donors.

This chain connects TRBV5-1 to TRBJ2-3, with D perhaps TRBD2 (6 bases). Sequenced input: naive CD4+ T cells sorted from blood. Subset specified: CD45RA+ positively selected. The clonotype originates from a man aged 18 to 30 in good health. CDR3 in DNA: TGCGCCAGCAGCCTAACTAGCACACTTAGCACAGATACGCAGTATTTT. It is translated as CASSLTSTLSTDTQYF.